This is a list of T cell receptor beta chains from one sample in a study of monozygotic twins with cystic fibrosis. Here immunoSEQ multiplex PCR was the method, and the copy in TCRdb shows in-frame clones only, minus some. This table holds around 26,000 clones, roughly 96% found once. Sequencing used blood. Receptors originate from a girl aged 2-10 years with cystic fibrosis. The CDR3 runs from the conserved cysteine through the conserved F or W. D genes are given only for firm matches. Not all rows give a size; the values are once, few, many and, for expanded clones, a class.

15,-,-,TRBV11-3,TRBJ2-7,CASSGEVFSGDEQYF,TGTGCCAGCAGCGGTGAGGTATTTTCGGGCGACGAGCAGTACTTC
14,once,-,TRBV19,TRBJ1-1,CASSIPGPNTEAFF,TGTGCCAGTAGTATTCCGGGGCCGAACACTGAAGCTTTCTTT
16,-,TRBD1,TRBV19,TRBJ1-1,CASSMPRQGQNTEAFF,TGTGCCAGTAGTATGCCCCGACAGGGGCAGAACACTGAAGCTTTCTTT
16,-,TRBD2,TRBV28,TRBJ2-3,CASRPGTSGFTDTQYF,TGTGCCAGCAGGCCCGGGACTAGCGGATTCACAGATACGCAGTATTTT
15,-,-,TRBV6-5,TRBJ1-1,CASKRTEVPEAEAFF,TGTGCCAGCAAACGGACTGAGGTCCCCGAGGCTGAAGCTTTCTTT
17,-,TRBD2,TRBV5-1,TRBJ2-7,CASSLFFGQGGSYEQYF,TGCGCCAGCAGCTTGTTTTTCGGGCAGGGAGGGTCCTACGAGCAGTACTTC
13,-,-,TRBV5-1,TRBJ1-1,CASSLAVNTEAFF,TGCGCCAGCAGCTTGGCCGTGAACACTGAAGCTTTCTTT
15,-,TRBD2,TRBV2,TRBJ2-7,CASSAPGLAGSEQYF,TGTGCCAGCAGTGCCCCGGGACTAGCGGGCTCGGAGCAGTACTTC
15,-,TRBD1,TRBV2,TRBJ2-7,CASSPDREPSYEQYF,TGTGCCAGCAGCCCGGACAGGGAACCCTCCTACGAGCAGTACTTC
12,once,-,TRBV6-6,TRBJ1-1,CASKGLDTEAFF,TGTGCCAGCAAGGGTTTGGACACTGAAGCTTTCTTT
15,once,TRBD1,TRBV6-1,TRBJ1-5,CASTWTGRGDQPQHF,TGTGCCAGTACATGGACAGGGAGAGGGGACCAGCCCCAGCATTTT
15,-,TRBD2,TRBV11-3,TRBJ2-1,CASTVSSSGSNEQFF,TGTGCCAGCACCGTCTCGAGTAGCGGGAGCAATGAGCAGTTCTTC
15,-,-,TRBV9,TRBJ1-3,CASSSTGSAGNTIYF,TGTGCCAGCAGCAGTACAGGGTCTGCTGGAAACACCATATATTTT
15,-,-,TRBV4-2,TRBJ2-3,CASSQSAGETDTQYF,TGTGCCAGCAGCCAATCCGCCGGGGAGACAGATACGCAGTATTTT
15,-,TRBD1,TRBV6-5,TRBJ2-7,CASSSRDRSSYEQYF,TGTGCCAGCAGTTCTCGGGACAGAAGCTCCTACGAGCAGTACTTC
12,-,-,TRBV5-4,TRBJ2-3,CASSLSTDTQYF,TGTGCCAGCAGCTTGAGCACAGATACGCAGTATTTT
15,-,TRBD1,TRBV5-1,TRBJ2-7,CASSGGQTSSYEQYF,TGCGCCAGCAGCGGGGGACAGACCAGCTCCTACGAGCAGTACTTC
15,-,-,TRBV27,TRBJ1-1,CASSLAAGSRTEAFF,TGTGCCAGCAGTTTAGCGGCAGGGTCACGCACTGAAGCTTTCTTT
13,-,-,TRBV29-1,TRBJ2-1,CSVAQGGLGEQFF,TGCAGCGTTGCCCAGGGGGGCCTCGGGGAGCAGTTCTTC
11,-,-,TRBV5-4,TRBJ2-7,CASSLANEQYF,TGTGCCAGCAGCCTGGCCAACGAGCAGTACTTC
18,-,TRBD2,TRBV4-2,TRBJ2-1,CASSQFLGTSGRANEQFF,TGTGCCAGCAGCCAGTTTCTCGGAACTAGCGGGAGGGCCAATGAGCAGTTCTTC
15,-,-,TRBV5-1,TRBJ1-2,CASSLVRGPRGGYTF,TGCGCCAGCAGCTTGGTCCGGGGACCACGCGGCGGCTACACCTTC
13,once,-,TRBV5-4,TRBJ1-1,CASRAGQKSEAFF,TGTGCCAGCAGGGCTGGACAGAAGAGCGAAGCTTTCTTT
12,-,-,TRBV7-6,TRBJ2-7,CASSLLSGEQYF,TGTGCCAGCAGCTTACTTAGCGGCGAGCAGTACTTC